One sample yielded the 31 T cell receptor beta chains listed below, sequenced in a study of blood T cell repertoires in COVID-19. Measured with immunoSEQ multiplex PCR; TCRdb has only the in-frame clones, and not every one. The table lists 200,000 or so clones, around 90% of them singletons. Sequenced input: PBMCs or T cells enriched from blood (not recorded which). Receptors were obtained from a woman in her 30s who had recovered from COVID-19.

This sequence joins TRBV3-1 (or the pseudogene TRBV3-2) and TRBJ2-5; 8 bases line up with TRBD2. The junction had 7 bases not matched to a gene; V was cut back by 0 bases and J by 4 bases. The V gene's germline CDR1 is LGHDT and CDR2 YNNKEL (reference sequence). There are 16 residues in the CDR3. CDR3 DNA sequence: TGTGCCAGCAGCCAAGATGGTCAGCGGGGGAGAGAGACCCAGTACTTC. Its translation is CASSQDGQRGRETQYF.

CDR3 region: CASSFAGPSNTEAFF. DNA of the CDR3: TGTGCCAGCAGCTTTGCGGGGCCCTCGAACACTGAAGCTTTCTTT. This rearrangement joins TRBV7-2 to TRBJ1-1; maybe TRBD1 (5 bases). The CDR3 is 15 amino acids. CDR1 is SGHTA and CDR2 is FQGNSA in the germline V gene. The V end was cut by 3 bases, the J end by 1 base, with 12 bases between.

The CDR3: CASSPDDSGNYGYTF. Written as DNA, the CDR3 is TGTGCCAGCAGCCCAGATGACTCAGGGAACTATGGCTACACCTTC. The rearrangement uses TRBV9 and TRBJ1-2, with D perhaps matching TRBD1 (5 bases). The germline V gene encodes CDR1 SGDLS and CDR2 YYNGEE. The CDR3 runs to 15 residues. Trimming cost V 4 bases and J 2 bases, with 15 bases left between them.

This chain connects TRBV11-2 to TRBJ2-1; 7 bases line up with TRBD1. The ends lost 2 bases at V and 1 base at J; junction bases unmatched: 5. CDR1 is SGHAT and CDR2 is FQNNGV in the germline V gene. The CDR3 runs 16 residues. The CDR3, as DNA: TGTGCCAGCAGCTTACTAGCAGGGGGATCCTACAATGAGCAGTTCTTC. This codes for CASSLLAGGSYNEQFF.

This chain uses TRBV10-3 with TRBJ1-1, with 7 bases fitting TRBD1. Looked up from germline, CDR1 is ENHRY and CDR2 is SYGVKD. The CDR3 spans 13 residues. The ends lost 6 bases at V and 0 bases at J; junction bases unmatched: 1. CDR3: CAISGTVNTEAFF. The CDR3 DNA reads TGTGCCATCAGCGGGACAGTGAACACTGAAGCTTTCTTT.

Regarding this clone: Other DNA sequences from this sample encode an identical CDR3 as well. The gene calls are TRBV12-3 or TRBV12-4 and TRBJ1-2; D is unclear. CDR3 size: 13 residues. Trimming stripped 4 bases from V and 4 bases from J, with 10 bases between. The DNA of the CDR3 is TGTGCCAGCAGTTCGAGAGGAGTCTATGGCTACACCTTC. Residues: CASSSRGVYGYTF.

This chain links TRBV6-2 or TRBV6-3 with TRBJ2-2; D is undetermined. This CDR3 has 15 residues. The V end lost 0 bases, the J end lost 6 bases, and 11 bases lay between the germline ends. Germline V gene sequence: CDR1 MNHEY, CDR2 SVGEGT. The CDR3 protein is CASSYSGLSAGELFF. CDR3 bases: TGTGCCAGCAGTTACTCTGGATTAAGCGCCGGGGAGCTGTTTTTT.

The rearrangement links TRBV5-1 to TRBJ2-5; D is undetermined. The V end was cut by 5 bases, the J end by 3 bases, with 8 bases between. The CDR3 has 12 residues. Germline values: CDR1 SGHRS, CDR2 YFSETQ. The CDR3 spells CASSFTEETQYF. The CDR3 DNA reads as TGCGCCAGCAGTTTCACTGAAGAGACCCAGTACTTC.

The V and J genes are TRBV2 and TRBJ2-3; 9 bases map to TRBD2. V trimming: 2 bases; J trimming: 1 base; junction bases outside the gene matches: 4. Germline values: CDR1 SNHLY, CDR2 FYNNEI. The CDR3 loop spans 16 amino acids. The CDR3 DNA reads TGTGCCAGCAGTGAAAGTAGCGGGGGAGGCACAGATACGCAGTATTTT. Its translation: CASSESSGGGTDTQYF.

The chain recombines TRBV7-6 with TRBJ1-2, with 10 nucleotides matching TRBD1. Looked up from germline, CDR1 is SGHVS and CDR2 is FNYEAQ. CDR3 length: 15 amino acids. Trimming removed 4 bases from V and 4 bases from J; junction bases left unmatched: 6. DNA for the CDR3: TGTGCCAGCAGCTCCGGGACAGGGGACCCCTATGGCTACACCTTC. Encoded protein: CASSSGTGDPYGYTF.

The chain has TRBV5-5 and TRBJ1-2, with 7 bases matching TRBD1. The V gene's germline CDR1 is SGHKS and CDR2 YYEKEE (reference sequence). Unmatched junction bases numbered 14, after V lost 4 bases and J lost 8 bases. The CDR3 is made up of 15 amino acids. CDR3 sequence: CASSPWDSHPEGYTF. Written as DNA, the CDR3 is TGTGCCAGCAGCCCCTGGGACAGCCATCCTGAGGGCTACACCTTC. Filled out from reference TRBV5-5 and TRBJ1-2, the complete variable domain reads DAGVTQSPTHLIKTRGQQVTLRCSPISGHKSVSWYQQVLGQGPQFIFQYYEKEERGRGNFPDRFSARQFPNYSSELNVNALLLGDSALYLCASSPWDSHPEGYTFGSGTRLTVV.

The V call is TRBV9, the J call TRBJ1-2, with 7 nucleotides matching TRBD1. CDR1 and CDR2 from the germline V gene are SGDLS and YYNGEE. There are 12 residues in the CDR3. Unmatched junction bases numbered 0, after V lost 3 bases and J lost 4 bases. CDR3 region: CASSGQGYGYTF. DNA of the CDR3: TGTGCCAGCAGCGGACAGGGCTATGGCTACACCTTC.

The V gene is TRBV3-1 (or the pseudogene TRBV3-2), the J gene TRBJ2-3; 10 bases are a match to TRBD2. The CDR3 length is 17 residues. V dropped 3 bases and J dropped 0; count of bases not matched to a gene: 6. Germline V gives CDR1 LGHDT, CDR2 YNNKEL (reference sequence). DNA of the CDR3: TGTGCCAGCAGCCAGCCCACTAGCGGGGCTAGCACAGATACGCAGTATTTT. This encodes CASSQPTSGASTDTQYF.

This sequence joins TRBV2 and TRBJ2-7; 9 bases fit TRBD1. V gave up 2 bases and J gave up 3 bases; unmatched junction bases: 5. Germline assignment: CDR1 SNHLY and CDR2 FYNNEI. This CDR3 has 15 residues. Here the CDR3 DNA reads TGTGCCAGCAGTGAAACGGGACAGGGCCTCTACGAGCAGTACTTC. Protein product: CASSETGQGLYEQYF.

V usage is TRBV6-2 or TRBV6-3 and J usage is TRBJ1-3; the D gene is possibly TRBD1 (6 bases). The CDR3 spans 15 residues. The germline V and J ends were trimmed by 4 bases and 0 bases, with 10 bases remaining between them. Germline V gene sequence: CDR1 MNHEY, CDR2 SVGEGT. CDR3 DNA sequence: TGTGCCAGCAGTTTCGGACAGCACTCTGGAAACACCATATATTTT. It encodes CASSFGQHSGNTIYF.

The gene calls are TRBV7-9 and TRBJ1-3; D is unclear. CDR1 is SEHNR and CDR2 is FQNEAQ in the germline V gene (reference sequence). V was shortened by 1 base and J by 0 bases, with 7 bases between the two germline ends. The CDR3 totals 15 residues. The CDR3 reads CASSLDTVSGNTIYF. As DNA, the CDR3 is TGTGCCAGCAGCTTAGACACAGTCTCTGGAAACACCATATATTTT. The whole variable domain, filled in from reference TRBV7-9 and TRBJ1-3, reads DTGVSQNPRHKITKRGQNVTFRCDPISEHNRLYWYRQTLGQGPEFLTYFQNEAQLEKSRLLSDRFSAERPKGSFSTLEIQRTEQGDSAMYLCASSLDTVSGNTIYFGEGSWLTVV.

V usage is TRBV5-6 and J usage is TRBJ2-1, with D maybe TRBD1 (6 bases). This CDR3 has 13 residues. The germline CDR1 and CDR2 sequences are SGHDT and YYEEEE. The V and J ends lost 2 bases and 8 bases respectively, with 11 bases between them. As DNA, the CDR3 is TGTGCCAGCAGCTTCGGCAGGGGCCATGAGCAGTTCTTC. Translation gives CASSFGRGHEQFF.

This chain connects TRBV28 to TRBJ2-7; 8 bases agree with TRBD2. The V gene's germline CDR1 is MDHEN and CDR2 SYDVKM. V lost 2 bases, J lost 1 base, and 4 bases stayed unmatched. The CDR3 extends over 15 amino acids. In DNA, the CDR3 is TGTGCCAGCAGTTTAGGCGGGAGGAGGTCCTACGAGCAGTACTTC. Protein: CASSLGGRRSYEQYF.

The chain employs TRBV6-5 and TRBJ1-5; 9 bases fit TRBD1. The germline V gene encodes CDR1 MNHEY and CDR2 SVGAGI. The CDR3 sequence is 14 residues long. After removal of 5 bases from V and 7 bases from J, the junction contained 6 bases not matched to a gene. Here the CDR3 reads CASSTGGFWQPQHF. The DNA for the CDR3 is TGTGCCAGCAGTACAGGGGGCTTTTGGCAGCCCCAGCATTTT.

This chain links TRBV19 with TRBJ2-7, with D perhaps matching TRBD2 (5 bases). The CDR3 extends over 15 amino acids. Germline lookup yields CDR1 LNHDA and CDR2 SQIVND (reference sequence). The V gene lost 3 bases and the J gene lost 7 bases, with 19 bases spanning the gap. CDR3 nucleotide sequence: TGTGCCAGTAGTATGAGGGTTGAAGTATTGAGGGAGCAGTACTTC. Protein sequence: CASSMRVEVLREQYF. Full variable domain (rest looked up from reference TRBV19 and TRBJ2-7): DGGITQSPKYLFRKEGQNVTLSCEQNLNHDAMYWYRQDPGQGLRLIYYSQIVNDFQKGDIAEGYSVSREKKESFPLTVTSAQKNPTAFYLCASSMRVEVLREQYFGPGTRLTVT.

In DNA form, the CDR3 reads TGTGCCAGCAGTATTCCGGGTTCCTCCTACGAGCAGTACTTC. Amino acid sequence: CASSIPGSSYEQYF. The chain couples TRBV6-5 to TRBJ2-7; D is uncertain. With 5 bases removed from V and 0 bases from J, the gap between germline ends came to 11 bases. Per the germline V gene, CDR1 is MNHEY and CDR2 is SVGAGI. The CDR3 is made up of 14 amino acids.

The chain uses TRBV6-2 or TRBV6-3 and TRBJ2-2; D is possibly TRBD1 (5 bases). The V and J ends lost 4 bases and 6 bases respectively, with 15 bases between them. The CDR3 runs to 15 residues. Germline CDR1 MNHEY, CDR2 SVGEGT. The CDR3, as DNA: TGTGCCAGCAGTTTTGGCAGGGTCACGTCCGGGGAGCTGTTTTTT. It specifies CASSFGRVTSGELFF.

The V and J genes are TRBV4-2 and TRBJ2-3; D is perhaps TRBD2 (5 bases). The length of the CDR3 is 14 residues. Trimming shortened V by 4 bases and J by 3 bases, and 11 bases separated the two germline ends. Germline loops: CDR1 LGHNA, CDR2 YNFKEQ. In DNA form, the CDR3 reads TGTGCCAGCAGCCCTGGAGAGGGAACAGATACGCAGTATTTT. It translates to CASSPGEGTDTQYF.

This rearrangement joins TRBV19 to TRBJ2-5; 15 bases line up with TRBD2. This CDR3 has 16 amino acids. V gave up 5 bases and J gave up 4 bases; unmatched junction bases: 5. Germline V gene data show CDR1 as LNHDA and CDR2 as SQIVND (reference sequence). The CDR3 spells CASSPGTSGGLETQYF. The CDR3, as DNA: TGTGCCAGTAGTCCCGGGACTAGCGGGGGGTTAGAGACCCAGTACTTC.

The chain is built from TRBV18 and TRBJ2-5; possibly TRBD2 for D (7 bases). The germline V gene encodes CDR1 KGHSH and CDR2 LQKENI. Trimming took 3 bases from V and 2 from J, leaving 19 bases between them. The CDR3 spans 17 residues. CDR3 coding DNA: TGTGCCAGCTCACCCACTCACGGGGGGCAAAATCAAGAGACCCAGTACTTC. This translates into CASSPTHGGQNQETQYF.

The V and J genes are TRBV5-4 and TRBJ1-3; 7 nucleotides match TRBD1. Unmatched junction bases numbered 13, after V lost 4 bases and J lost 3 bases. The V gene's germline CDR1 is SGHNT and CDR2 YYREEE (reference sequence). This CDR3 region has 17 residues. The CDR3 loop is CASSRGGGISNGNTIYF. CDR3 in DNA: TGTGCCAGCAGCAGAGGAGGGGGCATTTCGAATGGAAACACCATATATTTT.

This chain's CDR3 is CASTSLGTDNEQFF. The CDR3 DNA reads TGCGCCAGCACCAGTTTGGGGACAGACAATGAGCAGTTCTTC. V usage is TRBV23-1 and J usage is TRBJ2-1, with 7 bases that match TRBD1. TRBV23-1 is given ORF status, its function remaining uncertain. The CDR3 has 14 residues. V lost 7 bases, J lost 5 bases, and 8 bases stayed unmatched.

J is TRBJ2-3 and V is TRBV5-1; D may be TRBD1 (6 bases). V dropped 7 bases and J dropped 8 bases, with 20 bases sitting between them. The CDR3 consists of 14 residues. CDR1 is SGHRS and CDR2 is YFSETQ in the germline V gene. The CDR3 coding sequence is TGCGCCAGCTCGGACGCATCAGGGGATGGTACGCAGTATTTT. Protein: CASSDASGDGTQYF.

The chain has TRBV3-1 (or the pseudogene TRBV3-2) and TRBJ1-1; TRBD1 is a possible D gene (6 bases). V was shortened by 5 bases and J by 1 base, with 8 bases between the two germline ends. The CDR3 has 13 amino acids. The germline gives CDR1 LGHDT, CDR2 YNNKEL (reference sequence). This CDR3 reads CASSTTGNTEAFF. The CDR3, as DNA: TGTGCCAGCAGCACGACAGGGAACACTGAAGCTTTCTTT.

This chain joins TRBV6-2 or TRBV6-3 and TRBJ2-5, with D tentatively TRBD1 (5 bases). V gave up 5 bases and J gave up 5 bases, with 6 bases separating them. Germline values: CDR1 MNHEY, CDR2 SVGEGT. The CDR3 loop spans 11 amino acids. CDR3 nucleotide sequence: TGTGCCAGCAGTAAGGGGGAGACCCAGTACTTC. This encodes CASSKGETQYF.

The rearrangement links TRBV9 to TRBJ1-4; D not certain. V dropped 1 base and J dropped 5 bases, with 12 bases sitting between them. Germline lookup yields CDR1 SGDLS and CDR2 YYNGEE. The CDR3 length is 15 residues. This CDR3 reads CASSVNAGINEKLFF. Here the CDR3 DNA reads TGTGCCAGCAGCGTAAATGCAGGTATAAATGAAAAACTGTTTTTT.